This T cell receptor (beta chain) was sequenced during a study of cytomegalovirus exposure and HLA in healthy donors. Study details: Membership in the Caucasian-associated ancestry cluster was found for around 85% of nearly 400 genotyped donors.

There are 17 residues in the CDR3. Germline CDR1 SEHNR, CDR2 FQNEAQ (reference sequence). The PCR employed 60 Vbeta primers together with 13 Jbeta primers. Method: immunoSEQ multiplex PCR; TCRdb's copy keeps in-frame clones and lacks some. The sample shows around 33,000 clones, roughly 44% of them seen only once. Of note for this clone: The antigen is undetermined. The junction differs from germline at one of its ends, possibly a read error.

Study-level findings and limits: TRBV6-2, TRBV6-3 and some other V segments were excluded as indistinguishable.

The J gene is TRBJ1-4, the V gene TRBV7-9; 7 bases are shared with TRBD1. This clonotype originated in a woman in her 50s in good health and CMV-seronegative. Sequencing was done on a sample of PBMCs. CDR3 sequence: CSSSLALTGVRFEKLFF. As DNA, the CDR3 is TGTTCCAGCAGCTTAGCTCTTACAGGGGTTAGGTTTGAAAAACTGTTTTTT.